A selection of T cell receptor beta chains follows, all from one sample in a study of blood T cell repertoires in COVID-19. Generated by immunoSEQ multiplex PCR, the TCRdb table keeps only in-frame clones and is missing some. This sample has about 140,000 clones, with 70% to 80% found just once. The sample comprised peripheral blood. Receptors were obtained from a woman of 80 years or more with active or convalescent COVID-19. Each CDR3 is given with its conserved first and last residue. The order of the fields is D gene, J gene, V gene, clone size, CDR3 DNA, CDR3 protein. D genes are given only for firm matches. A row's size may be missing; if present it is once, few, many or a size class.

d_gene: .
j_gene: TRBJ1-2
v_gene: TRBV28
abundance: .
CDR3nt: TGTGCCAGCAGTTTAAACAGAAGGAACTATGGCTACACCTTC
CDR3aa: CASSLNRRNYGYTF

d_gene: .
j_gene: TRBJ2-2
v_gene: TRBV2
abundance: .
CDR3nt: TGTGCCAGCAGTGAATTGCGGAACACCGGGGAGCTGTTTTTT
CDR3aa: CASSELRNTGELFF

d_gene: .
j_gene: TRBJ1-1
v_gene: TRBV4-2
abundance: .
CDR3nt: TGTGCCAGCAGCCAAGATCGGAGATGGAACACTGAAGCTTTCTTT
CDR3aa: CASSQDRRWNTEAFF

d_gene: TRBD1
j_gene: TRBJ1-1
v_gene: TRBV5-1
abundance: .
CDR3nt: TGCGCCAGCAGCTCGGGCGGGACAGGGAACACTGAAGCTTTCTTT
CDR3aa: CASSSGGTGNTEAFF

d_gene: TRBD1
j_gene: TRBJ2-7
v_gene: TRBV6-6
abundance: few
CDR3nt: TGTGCCAGCAGTGACCTCGGGACAGCCTACGAGCAGTACTTC
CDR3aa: CASSDLGTAYEQYF

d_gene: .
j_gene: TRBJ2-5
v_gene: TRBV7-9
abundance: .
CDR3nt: TGTGCCAGCAGCTTATCCTCCGGAGGGGAGACCCAGTACTTC
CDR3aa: CASSLSSGGETQYF

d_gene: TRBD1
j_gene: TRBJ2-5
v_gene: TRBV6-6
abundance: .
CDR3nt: TGTGCCAGCACCAATAAACGACAGGGTCGAGAGACCCAGTACTTC
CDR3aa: CASTNKRQGRETQYF

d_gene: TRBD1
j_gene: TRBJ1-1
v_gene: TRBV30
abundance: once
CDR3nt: TGTGCCTGGAGTGTTGAAGGTAGGGGGCTATTGAACACTGAAGCTTTCTTT
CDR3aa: CAWSVEGRGLLNTEAFF

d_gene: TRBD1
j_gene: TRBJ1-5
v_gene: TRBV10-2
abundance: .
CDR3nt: TGCGCCAGCAGTAGGGACAGATTCAATCAGCCCCAGCATTTT
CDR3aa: CASSRDRFNQPQHF

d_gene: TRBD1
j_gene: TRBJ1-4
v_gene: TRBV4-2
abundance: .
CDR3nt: TGTGCCAGCAGCCAAGAATTAGTTGGGACAGATGAAAAACTGTTTTTT
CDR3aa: CASSQELVGTDEKLFF

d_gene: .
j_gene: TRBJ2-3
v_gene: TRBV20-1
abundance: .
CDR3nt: TGCAGTGCTCTCGGTCCAATGATCTGGTATTTT
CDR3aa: CSALGPMIWYF

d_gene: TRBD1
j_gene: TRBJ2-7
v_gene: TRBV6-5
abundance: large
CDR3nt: TGTGCCAGCAGTTACGGGACAGACAAATACGAGCAGTACTTC
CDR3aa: CASSYGTDKYEQYF

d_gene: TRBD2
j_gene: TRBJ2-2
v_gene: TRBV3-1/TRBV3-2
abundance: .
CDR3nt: TGTGCCAGCAGCCGACGGGGGGCCGGGGAGCTGTTTTTT
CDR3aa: CASSRRGAGELFF

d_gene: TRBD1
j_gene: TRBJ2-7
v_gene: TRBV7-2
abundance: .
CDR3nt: TGTGCCAGCAGCCCGGACAGGGACTCCCTTGAAGCCTACGAGCAGTACTTC
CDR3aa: CASSPDRDSLEAYEQYF

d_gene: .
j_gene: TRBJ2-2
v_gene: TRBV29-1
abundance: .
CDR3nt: TGCAGCGTTGGGTCGGGAACCGGGGAGCTGTTTTTT
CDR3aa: CSVGSGTGELFF

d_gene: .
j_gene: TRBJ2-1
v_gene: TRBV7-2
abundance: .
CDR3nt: TGTGCCAGCAGAGACAAAGACCGGGACTCTAAGGGGAATGAGCAGTTCTTC
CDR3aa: CASRDKDRDSKGNEQFF

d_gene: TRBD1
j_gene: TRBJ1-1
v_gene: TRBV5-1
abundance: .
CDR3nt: TGCGCCAGCAGCTCTGGACAGGGGGGCACTGAAGCTTTCTTT
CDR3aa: CASSSGQGGTEAFF

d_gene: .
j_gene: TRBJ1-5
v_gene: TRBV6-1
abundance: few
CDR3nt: TGTGCCAGCAGTGAACCCAGGGGATCATATGGTCAGCCCCAGCATTTT
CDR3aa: CASSEPRGSYGQPQHF

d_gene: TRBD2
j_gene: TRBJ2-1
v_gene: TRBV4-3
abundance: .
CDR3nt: TGCGCCAGCAGCCCCGCGGGGGGTTTATCCTACAATGAGCAGTTCTTC
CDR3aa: CASSPAGGLSYNEQFF

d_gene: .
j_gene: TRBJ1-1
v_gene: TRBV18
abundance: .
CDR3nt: TGTGCCAGCTCCCAGACTAATGAAGCTTTCTTT
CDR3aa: CASSQTNEAFF

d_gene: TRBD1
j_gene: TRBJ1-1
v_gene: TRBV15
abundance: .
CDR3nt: TGTGCCACCAGCAGAGGGGGGCAGGGGGAAACTGAAGCTTTCTTT
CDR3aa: CATSRGGQGETEAFF

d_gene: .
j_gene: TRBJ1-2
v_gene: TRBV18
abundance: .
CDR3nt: TGTGCCAGCTCACCACCTGACAGCTATGGCTACACCTTC
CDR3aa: CASSPPDSYGYTF

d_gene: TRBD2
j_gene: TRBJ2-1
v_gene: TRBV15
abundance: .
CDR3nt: TGTGCCACCAGCAGAGATGCGGGGGGGCGGAACAATGAGCAGTTCTTC
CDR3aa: CATSRDAGGRNNEQFF

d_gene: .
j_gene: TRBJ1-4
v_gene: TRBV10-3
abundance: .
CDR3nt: TGTGCCATCAGTGATAGCAGTTATAATGAAAAACTGTTTTTT
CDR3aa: CAISDSSYNEKLFF

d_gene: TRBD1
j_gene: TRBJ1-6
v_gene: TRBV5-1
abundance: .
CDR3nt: TGCGCCAGCAGCCGCGGGGACAGGGGAAAGCATTCACCCCTCCACTTT
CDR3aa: CASSRGDRGKHSPLHF

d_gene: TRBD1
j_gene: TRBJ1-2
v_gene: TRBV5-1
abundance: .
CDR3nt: TGCGCCAGCAGCTTAGGACAGGGACTTCTGGCGGGAGGCTACACCTTC
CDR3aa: CASSLGQGLLAGGYTF

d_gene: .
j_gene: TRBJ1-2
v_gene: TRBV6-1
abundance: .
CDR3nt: TGTGCCAGCAGTGAGGTGACATTTAACTATGGCTACACCTTC
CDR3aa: CASSEVTFNYGYTF